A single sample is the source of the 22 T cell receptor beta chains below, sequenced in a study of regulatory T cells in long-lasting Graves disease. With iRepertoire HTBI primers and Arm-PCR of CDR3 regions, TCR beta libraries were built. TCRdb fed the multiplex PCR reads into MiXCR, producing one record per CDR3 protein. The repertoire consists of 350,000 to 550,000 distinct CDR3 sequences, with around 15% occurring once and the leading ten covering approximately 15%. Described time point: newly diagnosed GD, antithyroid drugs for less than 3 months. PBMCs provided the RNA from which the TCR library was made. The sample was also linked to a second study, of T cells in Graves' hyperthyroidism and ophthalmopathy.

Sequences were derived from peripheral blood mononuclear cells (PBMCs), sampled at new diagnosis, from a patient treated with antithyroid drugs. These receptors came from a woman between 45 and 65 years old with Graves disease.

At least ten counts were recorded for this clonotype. CDR3: CASSEARVYEQYF. The CDR3 nucleotides read TGTGCCAGCAGTGAAGCACGTGTGTACGAGCAGTACTTC. This chain links TRBV2 with TRBJ2-7, with D uncertain. In germline, CDR1 is SNHLY, CDR2 FYNNEI. Trimming stripped 0 bases from V and 4 bases from J, with 7 bases between. The CDR3 totals 13 residues.

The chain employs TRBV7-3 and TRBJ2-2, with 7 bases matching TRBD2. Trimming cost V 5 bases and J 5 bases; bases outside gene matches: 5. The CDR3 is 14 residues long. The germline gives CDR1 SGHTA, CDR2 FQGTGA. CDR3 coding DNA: TGTGCCAGCAGCCCGAGCGGGGCGACCGGGGAGCTGTTTTTT. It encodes CASSPSGATGELFF.

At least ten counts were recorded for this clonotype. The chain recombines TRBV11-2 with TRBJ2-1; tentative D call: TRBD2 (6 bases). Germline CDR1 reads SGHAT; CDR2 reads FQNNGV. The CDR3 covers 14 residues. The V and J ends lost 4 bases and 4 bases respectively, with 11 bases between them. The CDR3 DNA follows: TGTGCCAGCAGCTCACTCGGGACTTACAATGAGCAGTTCTTC. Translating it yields CASSSLGTYNEQFF.

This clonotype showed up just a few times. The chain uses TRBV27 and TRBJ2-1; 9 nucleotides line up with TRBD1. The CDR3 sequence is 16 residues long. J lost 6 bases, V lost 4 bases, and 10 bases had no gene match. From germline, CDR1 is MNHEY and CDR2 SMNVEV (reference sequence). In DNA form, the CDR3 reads TGTGCCAGCAGTTCCGATTACAGGGGGCGCATCAATGAGCAGTTCTTC. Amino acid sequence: CASSSDYRGRINEQFF.

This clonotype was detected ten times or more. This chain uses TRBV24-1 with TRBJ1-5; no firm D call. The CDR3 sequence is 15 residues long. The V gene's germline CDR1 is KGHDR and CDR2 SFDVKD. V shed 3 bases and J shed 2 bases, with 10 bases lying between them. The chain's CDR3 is CATSDGSSGNQPQHF. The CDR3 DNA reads TGTGCCACCAGTGATGGGAGTAGTGGCAATCAGCCCCAGCATTTT.

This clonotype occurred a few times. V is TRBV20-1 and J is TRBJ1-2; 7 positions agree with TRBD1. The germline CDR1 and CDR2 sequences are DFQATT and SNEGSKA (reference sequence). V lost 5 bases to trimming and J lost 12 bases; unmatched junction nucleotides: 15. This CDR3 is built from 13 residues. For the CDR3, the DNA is TGCAGTGCTCCCATCCGGGACAGTGGATTAAACACCTTC. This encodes CSAPIRDSGLNTF.

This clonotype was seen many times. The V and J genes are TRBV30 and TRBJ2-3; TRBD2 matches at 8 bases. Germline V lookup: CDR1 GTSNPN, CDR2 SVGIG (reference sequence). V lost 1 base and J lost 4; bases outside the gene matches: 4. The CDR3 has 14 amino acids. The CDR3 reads CAWSGASGPDTQYF. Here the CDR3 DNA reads TGTGCCTGGAGTGGGGCTAGCGGGCCAGATACGCAGTATTTT.

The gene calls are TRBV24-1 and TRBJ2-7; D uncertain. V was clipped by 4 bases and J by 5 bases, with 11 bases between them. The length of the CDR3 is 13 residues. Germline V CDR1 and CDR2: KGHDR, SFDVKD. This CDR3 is CATSEDPPHEQYF. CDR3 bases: TGTGCCACCAGTGAAGACCCCCCCCACGAGCAGTACTTC.

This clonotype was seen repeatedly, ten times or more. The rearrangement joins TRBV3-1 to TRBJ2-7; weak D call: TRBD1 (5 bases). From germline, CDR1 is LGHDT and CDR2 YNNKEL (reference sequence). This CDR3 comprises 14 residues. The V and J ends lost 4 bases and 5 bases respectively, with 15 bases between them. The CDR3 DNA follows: TGTGCCAGCAGCCCCAGGTACCTAGGGGACGAGCAGTACTTC. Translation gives CASSPRYLGDEQYF.

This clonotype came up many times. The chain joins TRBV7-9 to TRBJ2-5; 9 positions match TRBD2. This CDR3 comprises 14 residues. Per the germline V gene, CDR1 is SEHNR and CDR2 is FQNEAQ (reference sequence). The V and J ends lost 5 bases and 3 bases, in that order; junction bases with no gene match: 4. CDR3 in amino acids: CASSLTSGKETQYF. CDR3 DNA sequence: TGTGCCAGCAGCCTGACTAGCGGCAAAGAGACCCAGTACTTC. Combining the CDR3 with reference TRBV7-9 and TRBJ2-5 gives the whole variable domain DTGVSQNPRHKITKRGQNVTFRCDPISEHNRLYWYRQTLGQGPEFLTYFQNEAQLEKSRLLSDRFSAERPKGSFSTLEIQRTEQGDSAMYLCASSLTSGKETQYFGPGTRLLVL.

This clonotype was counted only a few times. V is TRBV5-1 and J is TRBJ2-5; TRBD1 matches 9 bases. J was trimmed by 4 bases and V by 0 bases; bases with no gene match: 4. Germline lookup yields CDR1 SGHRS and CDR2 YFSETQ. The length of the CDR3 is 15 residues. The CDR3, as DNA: TGCGCCAGCAGCTTGGTGTCGGGACAGGGAGAGACCCAGTACTTC. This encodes CASSLVSGQGETQYF.

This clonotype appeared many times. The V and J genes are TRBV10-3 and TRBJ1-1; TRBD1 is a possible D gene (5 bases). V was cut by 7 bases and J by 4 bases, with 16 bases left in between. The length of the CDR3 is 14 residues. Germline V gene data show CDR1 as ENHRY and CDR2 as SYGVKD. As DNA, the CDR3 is TGTGCCATCAAAGGGGACCTTCGGCTCACTGAAGCTTTCTTT. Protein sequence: CAIKGDLRLTEAFF.

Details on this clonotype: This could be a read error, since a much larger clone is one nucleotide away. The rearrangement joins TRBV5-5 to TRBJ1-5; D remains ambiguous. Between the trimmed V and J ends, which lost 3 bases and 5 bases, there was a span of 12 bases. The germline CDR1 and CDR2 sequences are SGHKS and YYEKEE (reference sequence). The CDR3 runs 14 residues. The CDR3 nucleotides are TGTGCCAGCAGCTCAGCAGACGGTGATCAGCCCCAGCATTTT. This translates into CASSSADGDQPQHF.

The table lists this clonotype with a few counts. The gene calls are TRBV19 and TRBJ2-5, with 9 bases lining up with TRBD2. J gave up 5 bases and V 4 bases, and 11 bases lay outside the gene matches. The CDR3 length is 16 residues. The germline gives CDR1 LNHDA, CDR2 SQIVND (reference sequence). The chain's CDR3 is CASSTTGTSFGETQYF. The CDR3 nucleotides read TGTGCCAGTAGTACCACGGGGACTAGCTTCGGGGAGACCCAGTACTTC.

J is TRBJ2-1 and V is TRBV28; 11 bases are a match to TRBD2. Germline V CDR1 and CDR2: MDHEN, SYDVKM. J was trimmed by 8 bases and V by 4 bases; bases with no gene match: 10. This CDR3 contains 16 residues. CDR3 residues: CASSSGGLAESYEQFF. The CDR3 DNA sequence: TGTGCCAGCAGTTCCGGGGGACTAGCGGAGTCTTATGAGCAGTTCTTC.

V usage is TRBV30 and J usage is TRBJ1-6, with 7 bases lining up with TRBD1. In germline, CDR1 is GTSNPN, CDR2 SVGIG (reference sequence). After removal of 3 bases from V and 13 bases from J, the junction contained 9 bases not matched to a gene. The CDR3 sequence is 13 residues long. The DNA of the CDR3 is TGTGCCTGGAGACGACAGGGTTTGGGGCCCCTCCACTTT. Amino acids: CAWRRQGLGPLHF.

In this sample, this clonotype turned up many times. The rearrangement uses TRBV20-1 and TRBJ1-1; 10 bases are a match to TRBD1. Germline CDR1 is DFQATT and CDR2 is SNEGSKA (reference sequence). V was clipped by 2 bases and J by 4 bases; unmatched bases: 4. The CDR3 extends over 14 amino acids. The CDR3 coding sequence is TGCAGTGCTAGATCCTGGACAGGGGGCACTGAAGCTTTCTTT. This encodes CSARSWTGGTEAFF.

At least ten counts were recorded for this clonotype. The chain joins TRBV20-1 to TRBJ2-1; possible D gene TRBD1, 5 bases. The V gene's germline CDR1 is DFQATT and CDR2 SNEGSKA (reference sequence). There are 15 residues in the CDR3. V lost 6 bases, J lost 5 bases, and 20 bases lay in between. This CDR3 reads CSAPHRQQANNEQFF. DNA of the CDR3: TGCAGTGCACCACACCGACAGCAAGCGAACAATGAGCAGTTCTTC.

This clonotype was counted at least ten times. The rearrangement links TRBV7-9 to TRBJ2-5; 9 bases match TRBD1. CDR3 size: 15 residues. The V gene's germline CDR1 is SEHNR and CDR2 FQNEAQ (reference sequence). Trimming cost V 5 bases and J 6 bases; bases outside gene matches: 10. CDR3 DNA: TGTGCCAGCAGCCAGACCTCGGGACAGGGACAGACCCAGTACTTC. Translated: CASSQTSGQGQTQYF.

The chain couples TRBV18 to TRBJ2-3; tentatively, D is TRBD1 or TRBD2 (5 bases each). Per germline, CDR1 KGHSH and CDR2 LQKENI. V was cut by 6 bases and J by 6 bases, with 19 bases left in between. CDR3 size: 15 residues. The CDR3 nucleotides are TGTGCCAGCTCTACCATTGGGGGAGCGTCGGATACGCAGTATTTT. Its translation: CASSTIGGASDTQYF.

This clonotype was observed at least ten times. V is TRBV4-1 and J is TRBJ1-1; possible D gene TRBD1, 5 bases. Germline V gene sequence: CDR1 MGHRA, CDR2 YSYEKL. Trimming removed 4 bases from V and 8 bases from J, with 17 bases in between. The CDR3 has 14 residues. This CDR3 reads CASSPTVLNTEAFF. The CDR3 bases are TGCGCCAGCAGCCCGACAGTACTCAATACGGAAGCTTTCTTT.

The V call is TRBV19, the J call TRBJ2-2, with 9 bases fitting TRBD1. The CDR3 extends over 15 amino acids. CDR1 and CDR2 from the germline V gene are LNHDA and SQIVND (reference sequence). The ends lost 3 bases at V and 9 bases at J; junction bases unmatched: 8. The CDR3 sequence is CASSMGTGTVRELFF. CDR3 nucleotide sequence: TGTGCCAGTAGTATGGGGACAGGGACCGTTCGGGAGCTGTTTTTT. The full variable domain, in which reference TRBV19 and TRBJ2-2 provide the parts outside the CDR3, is DGGITQSPKYLFRKEGQNVTLSCEQNLNHDAMYWYRQDPGQGLRLIYYSQIVNDFQKGDIAEGYSVSREKKESFPLTVTSAQKNPTAFYLCASSMGTGTVRELFFGEGSRLTVL.